Following are 10 T cell receptor beta chains from one sample sequenced in a study of T cells after posttransplantation cyclophosphamide. Some clones are missing from TCRdb's copy, which holds only in-frame ones; the method was immunoSEQ multiplex PCR. The sample contains some 15,000 clones, 60% to 80% of which appear only once. Cyclophosphamide on days +3 and +4 followed busulfan-fludarabine conditioning and a marrow graft. The sample in question was CD8+ T cells sorted from PBMCs, obtained 1,700 to 2,000 days after a stem cell transplant with posttransplant cyclophosphamide. The source of these receptors is a female patient in her 40s who received an allogeneic stem cell transplant from a related donor, was CMV-positive, and had no GVHD. The graft donor may be the source of some T cells.

The chain links TRBV7-3 to TRBJ2-1; 9 bases are shared with TRBD1. V shed 5 bases and J 7 bases; nucleotides not matched to a gene: 9. CDR1 and CDR2 from the germline V gene are SGHTA and FQGTGA. This CDR3 is built from 15 residues. The CDR3 bases are TGTGCCAGCAGCCCGGGACAGGGTTTAGGTAATGAGCAGTTCTTC. It translates to CASSPGQGLGNEQFF.

The chain has TRBV7-9 and TRBJ2-1; 8 bases fit TRBD1. In germline, CDR1 is SEHNR, CDR2 FQNEAQ (reference sequence). The CDR3 extends over 15 amino acids. Trimming took 5 bases from V and 4 from J; bases not matched to a gene: 7. CDR3 in amino acids: CASSHGTGVYNEQFF. The CDR3 DNA reads as TGTGCCAGCAGCCACGGGACAGGCGTTTACAATGAGCAGTTCTTC. The full variable domain, with the rest looked up from reference TRBV7-9 and TRBJ2-1, is DTGVSQNPRHKITKRGQNVTFRCDPISEHNRLYWYRQTLGQGPEFLTYFQNEAQLEKSRLLSDRFSAERPKGSFSTLEIQRTEQGDSAMYLCASSHGTGVYNEQFFGPGTRLTVL.

The V gene is TRBV27, the J gene TRBJ2-1; 8 bases agree with TRBD1. In germline, CDR1 is MNHEY, CDR2 SMNVEV (reference sequence). V lost 4 bases and J lost 3; bases outside the gene matches: 2. The CDR3 runs to 14 residues. The CDR3 region is CASSSTGGYNEQFF. The CDR3 DNA reads TGTGCCAGCAGTTCCACAGGGGGCTACAATGAGCAGTTCTTC.

This rearrangement joins TRBV27 to TRBJ2-3; TRBD2 is a possible D gene (6 bases). V lost 8 bases and J lost 5, with 17 bases in between. The CDR3 runs 14 residues. Germline lookup yields CDR1 MNHEY and CDR2 SMNVEV (reference sequence). Written as DNA, the CDR3 is TGTGCCAGCTCGGGTTTGGGGGGAGGAGATACGCAGTATTTT. This sequence encodes CASSGLGGGDTQYF.

A note on this clone: Other DNA sequences in this specimen translate into the identical CDR3. The gene calls are TRBV28 and TRBJ2-7; no reliable D call. Germline assignment: CDR1 MDHEN and CDR2 SYDVKM. V lost 1 base and J lost 0, with 13 bases in between. CDR3 length equals 16 residues. CDR3 nucleotides: TGTGCCAGCAGTTTATTCGGCGGAGAGAGCTCCTACGAGCAGTACTTC. It yields the protein CASSLFGGESSYEQYF. Full variable domain (outside the CDR3, taken from reference TRBV28 and TRBJ2-7): DVKVTQSSRYLVKRTGEKVFLECVQDMDHENMFWYRQDPGLGLRLIYFSYDVKMKEKGDIPEGYSVSREKKERFSLILESASTNQTSMYLCASSLFGGESSYEQYFGPGTRLTVT.

The gene calls are TRBV5-6 and TRBJ2-5; maybe TRBD1 (6 bases). The J call is uncertain, as TRBJ2-7 better fits the DNA end. Germline assignment: CDR1 SGHDT and CDR2 YYEEEE. The CDR3 totals 15 residues. The CDR3, as DNA: TGTGCCAGCAGCTTGGCCTGGGGGCGCCCCGACGAGCAGTACTTC. It encodes CASSLAWGRPDEQYF.

The CDR3 DNA is TGCGCCAGCAGCCACTCGACAGGGATCCAGCCCCAGCATTTT. This sequence encodes CASSHSTGIQPQHF. V is TRBV4-1 and J is TRBJ1-5, with 7 bases fitting TRBD1. J gave up 7 bases and V 3 bases, and 6 bases lay outside the gene matches. The germline gives CDR1 MGHRA, CDR2 YSYEKL. This CDR3 contains 14 residues.

CDR3 bases: TGTGCCAGCAGCCAAGATAGGGGGCGGACAGGGAATTCCTACGAGCAGTACTTC. The encoded protein is CASSQDRGRTGNSYEQYF. The chain carries TRBV14 and TRBJ2-7; 8 bases match TRBD1. Per the germline V gene, CDR1 is SGHDN and CDR2 is FVKESK. Germline trimming cut 0 bases from V and 1 base from J; bases unmatched to any gene: 11. The CDR3 length is 18 residues.

The gene calls are TRBV10-1 and TRBJ2-7; the match to TRBD2 covers 8 bases. Trimming removed 7 bases from V and 3 bases from J; junction bases left unmatched: 11. The CDR3 loop spans 15 amino acids. CDR1 WNHNN and CDR2 SYGVQD come from the germline V gene (reference sequence). The CDR3: CASTGSGAVVYEQYF. DNA for the CDR3: TGCGCCAGCACAGGTAGCGGGGCGGTAGTCTACGAGCAGTACTTC.

This clone has only a few counts. CDR3 region: CASSWTGLMAEAFF. The CDR3 DNA reads TGTGCCAGCAGCTGGACAGGCTTGATGGCTGAAGCTTTCTTT. V usage is TRBV5-5 and J usage is TRBJ1-1; TRBD1 aligns across 7 bases. Germline V CDR1 and CDR2: SGHKS, YYEKEE (reference sequence). V was clipped by 3 bases and J by 6 bases; unmatched bases: 8. CDR3 size: 14 residues. Full variable domain (rest looked up from reference TRBV5-5 and TRBJ1-1): DAGVTQSPTHLIKTRGQQVTLRCSPISGHKSVSWYQQVLGQGPQFIFQYYEKEERGRGNFPDRFSARQFPNYSSELNVNALLLGDSALYLCASSWTGLMAEAFFGQGTRLTVV.